This TCR beta chain came from a study of blood T cell repertoires in COVID-19. Turning to the study itself: Samples representing acute and convalescent COVID-19 were sourced from the United States, Italy and Spain. From T cells, B-cell-depleted T cells, or PBMCs came the material, which was cDNA or gDNA.

Followed over time, Seattle patients had been enrolled while infection was active. Germline lookup yields CDR1 DFQATT and CDR2 SNEGSKA (reference sequence). CDR3 length equals 14 residues. The V gene end was trimmed by 3 bases and the J gene end by 1 base; junction bases not matched to a gene: 3. Original methodology: Estimated nucleated cell counts came from reference gene primer amplification. TCRdb's copy holds only in-frame clones and misses some; the assay was immunoSEQ multiplex PCR. From that table come the V and J calls and clone size; the DNA was used to work out D and trimming. The repertoire consists of 350,000 or so clones, with around 87% occurring once and the leading ten covering roughly 10%.

Sequencing used peripheral blood. The receptor was isolated from a woman in her twenties or thirties with COVID-19, enrolled during active disease. This chain links TRBV20-1 with TRBJ1-5, with 7 positions matching TRBD1. CDR3 region: CSASTGVSNQPQHF. CDR3 in DNA: TGCAGTGCTAGTACAGGGGTAAGCAATCAGCCCCAGCATTTT.